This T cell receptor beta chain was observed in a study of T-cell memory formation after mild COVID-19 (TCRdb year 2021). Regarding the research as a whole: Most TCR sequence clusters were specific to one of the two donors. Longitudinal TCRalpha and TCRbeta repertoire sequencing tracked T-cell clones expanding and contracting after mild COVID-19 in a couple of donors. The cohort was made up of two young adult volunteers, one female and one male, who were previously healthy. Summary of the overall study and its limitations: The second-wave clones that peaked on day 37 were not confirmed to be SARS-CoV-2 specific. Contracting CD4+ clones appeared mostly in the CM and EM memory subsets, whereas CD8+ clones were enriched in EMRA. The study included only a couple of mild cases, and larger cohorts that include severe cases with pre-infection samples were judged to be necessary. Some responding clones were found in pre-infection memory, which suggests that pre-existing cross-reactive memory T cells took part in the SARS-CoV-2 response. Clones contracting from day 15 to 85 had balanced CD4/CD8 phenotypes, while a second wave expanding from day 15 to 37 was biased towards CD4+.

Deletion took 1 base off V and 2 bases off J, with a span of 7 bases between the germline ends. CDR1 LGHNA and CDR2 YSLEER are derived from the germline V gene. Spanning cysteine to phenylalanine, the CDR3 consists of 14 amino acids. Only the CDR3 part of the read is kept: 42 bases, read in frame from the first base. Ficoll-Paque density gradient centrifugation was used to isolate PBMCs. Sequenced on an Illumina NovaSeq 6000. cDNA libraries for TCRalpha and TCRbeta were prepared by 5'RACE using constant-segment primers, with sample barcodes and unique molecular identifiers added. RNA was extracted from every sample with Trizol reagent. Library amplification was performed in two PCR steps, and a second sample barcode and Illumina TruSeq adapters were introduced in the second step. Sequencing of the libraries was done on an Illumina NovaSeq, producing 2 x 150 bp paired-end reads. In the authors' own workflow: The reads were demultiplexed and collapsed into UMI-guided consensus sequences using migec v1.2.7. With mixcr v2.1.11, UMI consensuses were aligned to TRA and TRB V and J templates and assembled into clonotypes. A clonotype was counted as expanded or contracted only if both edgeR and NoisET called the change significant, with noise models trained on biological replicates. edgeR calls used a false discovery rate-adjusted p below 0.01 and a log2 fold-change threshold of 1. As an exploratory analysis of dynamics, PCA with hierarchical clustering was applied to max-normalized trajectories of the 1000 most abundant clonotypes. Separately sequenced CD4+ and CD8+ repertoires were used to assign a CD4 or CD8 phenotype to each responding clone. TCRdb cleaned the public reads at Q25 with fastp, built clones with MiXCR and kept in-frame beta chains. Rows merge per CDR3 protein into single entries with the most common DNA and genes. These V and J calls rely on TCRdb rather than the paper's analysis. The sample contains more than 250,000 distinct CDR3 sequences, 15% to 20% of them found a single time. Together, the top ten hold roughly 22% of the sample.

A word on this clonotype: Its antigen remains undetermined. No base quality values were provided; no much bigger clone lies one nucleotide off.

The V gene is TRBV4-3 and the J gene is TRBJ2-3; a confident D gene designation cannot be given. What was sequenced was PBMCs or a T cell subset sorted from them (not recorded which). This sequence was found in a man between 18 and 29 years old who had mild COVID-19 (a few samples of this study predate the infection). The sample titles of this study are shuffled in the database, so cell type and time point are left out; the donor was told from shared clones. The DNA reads TGCGCCAGCAGCCAAGCCGGGCTCACAGATACGCAGTATTTT. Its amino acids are CASSQAGLTDTQYF.